This T cell receptor beta chain was captured by sequencing in a study of cytomegalovirus exposure and HLA in healthy donors. The study, taken as a whole, reports: With DRB1 most and HLA-C fewest, TCR association rates differed between HLA loci in a later analysis. The study labeled fewer than 200 TCR beta chains cytomegalovirus-associated. Within a later analysis, the majority of CMV-associated TCR beta chains appeared HLA-restricted.

As to this clone: Its matching antigen is unknown.

The PCR was carried out with 60 Vbeta primers and 13 Jbeta primers. Assay used: immunoSEQ multiplex PCR; TCRdb lists only in-frame clones, some missing. The data show fewer than 200,000 clones, with 77% seen just once and roughly 7.3% held by the top ten. Looked up from germline, CDR1 is SGHTS and CDR2 is YDEGEE. The CDR3 spans 15 residues. Trimming took off 5 bases at V and 0 bases at J, with 12 bases between the two ends. The TCR sequence derives from a male donor in good health and CMV-seropositive. The chain recombines TRBV5-8 with TRBJ2-1; the D is unclear. The sequencing sample was made of PBMCs. CDR3 DNA: TGTGCCAGCAGTGATATGCCGAGCTCCTACAATGAGCAGTTCTTC. It is translated as CASSDMPSSYNEQFF.